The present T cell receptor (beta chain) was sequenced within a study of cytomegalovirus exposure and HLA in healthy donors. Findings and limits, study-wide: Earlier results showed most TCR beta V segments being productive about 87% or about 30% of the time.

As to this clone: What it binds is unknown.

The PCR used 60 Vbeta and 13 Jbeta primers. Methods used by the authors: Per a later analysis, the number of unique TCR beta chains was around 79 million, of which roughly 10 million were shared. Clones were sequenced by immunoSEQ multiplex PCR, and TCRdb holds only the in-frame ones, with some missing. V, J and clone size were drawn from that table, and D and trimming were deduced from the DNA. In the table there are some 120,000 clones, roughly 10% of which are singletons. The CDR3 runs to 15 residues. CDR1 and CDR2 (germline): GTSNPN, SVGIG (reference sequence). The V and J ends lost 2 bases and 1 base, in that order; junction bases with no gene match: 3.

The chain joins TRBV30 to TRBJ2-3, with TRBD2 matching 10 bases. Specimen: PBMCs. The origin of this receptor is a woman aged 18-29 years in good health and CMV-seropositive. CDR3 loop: CAWSRLAGGTDTQYF. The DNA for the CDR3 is TGTGCCTGGAGTCGGCTAGCGGGGGGCACAGATACGCAGTATTTT.